This paragraph covers one T cell receptor (beta chain) sequence. Its specificity is not known. The method was immunoSEQ multiplex PCR; TCRdb's version includes in-frame clones alone and lacks a portion of them. The table lists about 35,000 clones, approximately 84% of them singletons, with 9.5% to 12% in the top ten. The sample belongs to a study of T cell responses to AZD1222 COVID-19 vaccine. Timing groups of about 4 and about 12 weeks for second doses were pooled. General observations from the study: Baseline seropositivity occurred in only a handful of AZD1222 recipients. Spike-specific TCR breadth and depth both grew after two AZD1222 doses.

The receptor comes from an adult who received the AZD1222 COVID-19 vaccine. The specimen comprised peripheral blood, sampled 28 days after the second AZD1222 dose.

The chain's CDR3 is CASSLSGERGEKLFF. CDR3 coding DNA: TGCGCCAGCAGCTTGTCGGGGGAACGGGGTGAAAAACTGTTTTTT. The V gene is TRBV5-1, the J gene TRBJ1-4; weak D call: TRBD1 (5 bases). Trimming pared 1 base from V and 7 bases from J, leaving 14 bases between. Germline-derived CDR1 and CDR2 are SGHRS and YFSETQ. This CDR3 contains 15 residues.